This TCR beta chain was identified during a study of blood T cell repertoires in COVID-19. The CDR3 has 13 amino acids. Per germline, CDR1 SNHLY and CDR2 FYNNEI. Trimming removed 8 bases at V and 5 bases at J, with 13 bases between. This table comes from immunoSEQ multiplex PCR, and its TCRdb copy is limited to in-frame clones, with some not included. The sample lists around 100,000 clones, more than 80% occurring once. Sequencing was performed on peripheral blood. This TCR was sampled from a human donor in a cohort sampled during active COVID-19. The chain combines TRBV2 with TRBJ1-5; the D gene is possibly TRBD1 (5 bases). In DNA form, the CDR3 reads TGTGCCAGCGGGGCGGGGTTCCATCAGCCCCAGCATTTT. Amino acid sequence: CASGAGFHQPQHF.